These 26 T cell receptor beta chains were all obtained from the same sample, sequenced in a study of cytomegalovirus exposure and HLA in healthy donors. Profiling relied on immunoSEQ multiplex PCR, and the TCRdb table lists in-frame clones only, not all of them. This table holds more than 250,000 clones, around 90% found once. The sequenced sample was PBMCs. These receptors all stem from a woman in her twenties or thirties in good health and CMV-seropositive.

The genes are TRBV7-8 and TRBJ2-1; D might be TRBD2 (6 bases). Germline CDR1 reads SGHVS; CDR2 reads FQNEAQ. Deletions cut 0 bases from V and 4 bases from J, with 13 bases between. The CDR3 is made up of 16 amino acids. CDR3 loop: CASSLAVGGAYNEQFF. Here the CDR3 DNA reads TGTGCCAGCAGCTTAGCAGTCGGGGGAGCTTACAATGAGCAGTTCTTC.

The sample holds one count of this clone. V and J are TRBV30 and TRBJ1-4; D uncertain. From germline, CDR1 is GTSNPN and CDR2 SVGIG (reference sequence). The CDR3 is 13 amino acids. The V end was cut by 4 bases, the J end by 7 bases, with 13 bases between. CDR3 DNA: TGTGCCTGGAATGGGCCAGGAGGTGAAAAACTGTTTTTT. Residues: CAWNGPGGEKLFF.

The CDR3 sequence is CAISEFGTDYEQYF. CDR3 DNA: TGTGCCATCAGTGAGTTCGGGACTGACTACGAGCAGTACTTC. The chain recombines TRBV10-3 with TRBJ2-7; tentatively, D is TRBD2 (6 bases). The CDR3 has 14 residues. V gave up 1 base and J gave up 3 bases, with 10 bases separating them. Looked up from germline, CDR1 is ENHRY and CDR2 is SYGVKD.

The chain employs TRBV6-1 and TRBJ1-6; tentatively, D is TRBD1 (6 bases). Trimming cost V 6 bases and J 9 bases, with 15 bases left between them. Germline V gene sequence: CDR1 MNHNS, CDR2 SASEGT. The CDR3 runs 14 residues. The DNA for the CDR3 is TGTGCCAGCAGCCGGGACACCGAGGGTTCACCCCTCCACTTT. Translation: CASSRDTEGSPLHF.

The chain combines TRBV11-1 with TRBJ1-4; the D is unclear. Germline V gives CDR1 SGHAT, CDR2 FQDESV (reference sequence). Trimming took off 6 bases at V and 5 bases at J, with 13 bases between the two ends. The CDR3 is 14 amino acids. The CDR3 protein is CASSTGQTNEKLFF. The DNA of the CDR3 is TGTGCCAGCAGTACCGGGCAGACCAATGAAAAACTGTTTTTT.

The chain carries TRBV29-1 and TRBJ1-4; D uncertain. Germline CDR1 SQVTM, CDR2 ANQGSEA. The V and J ends lost 4 bases and 5 bases respectively, with 17 bases between them. This CDR3 comprises 15 residues. The CDR3: CSVGRQPGGNEKLFF. The CDR3, as DNA: TGCAGCGTTGGACGACAACCCGGAGGAAATGAAAAACTGTTTTTT. Full variable domain (missing parts from reference TRBV29-1 and TRBJ1-4): SAVISQKPSRDICQRGTSLTIQCQVDSQVTMMFWYRQQPGQSLTLIATANQGSEATYESGFVIDKFPISRPNLTFSTLTVSNMSPEDSSIYLCSVGRQPGGNEKLFFGSGTQLSVL.

The CDR3 nucleotides read TGTGCCAGCAGCCAAGAACAGGGGCCCCTGACCTTC. Protein sequence: CASSQEQGPLTF. J is TRBJ1-2 and V is TRBV14, with TRBD1 matching 7 bases. After removal of 0 bases from V and 14 bases from J, the junction contained 6 bases not matched to a gene. This CDR3 is built from 12 residues. The germline CDR1 and CDR2 sequences are SGHDN and FVKESK.

As for this clone: This specimen includes other DNA sequences encoding the same CDR3. The genes are TRBV9 and TRBJ2-1, with 7 bases identical to TRBD2. The CDR3 loop spans 12 amino acids. The germline gives CDR1 SGDLS, CDR2 YYNGEE. V shed 4 bases, J shed 7 bases, and the junction held 2 bases outside the gene matches. Written as DNA, the CDR3 is TGTGCCAGCAGCACGGGGGGTAATGAGCAGTTCTTC. This encodes CASSTGGNEQFF.

This chain joins TRBV4-1 and TRBJ2-7; D gene unclear. The V gene lost 0 bases and the J gene lost 0 bases, with 12 bases spanning the gap. The CDR3 has 16 residues. CDR1 is MGHRA and CDR2 is YSYEKL in the germline V gene. The DNA of the CDR3 is TGCGCCAGCAGCCAAGAGGCCGGATCGCACTCCTACGAGCAGTACTTC. Its protein product is CASSQEAGSHSYEQYF.

Remarks on this clone: One end of the junction is discordant with germline, which a read error may explain. The chain is built from TRBV25-1 and TRBJ1-2, with TRBD1 identical over 7 bases. CDR3 length: 14 amino acids. CDR1 is MGHDK and CDR2 is SYGVNS in the germline V gene. The CDR3 protein is CASRESGQFYGYTF. The CDR3, as DNA: TGTGCCAGCAGGGAATCGGGACAGTTCTATGGCTACACCTTC.

The CDR3 DNA is TGCGCCAGCAGCCAAGTCACAGGTCGGTGGCAGTTCTTC. Translation: CASSQVTGRWQFF. The chain has TRBV4-3 and TRBJ2-1; maybe TRBD1 (5 bases). V was trimmed by 1 base and J by 12 bases, leaving 13 bases between them. The CDR3 spans 13 residues. Looked up from germline, CDR1 is LGHNA and CDR2 is YSLEER.

The genes are TRBV9 and TRBJ2-1; 7 bases agree with TRBD2. J gave up 2 bases and V 6 bases, and 8 bases lay outside the gene matches. The germline V gene has CDR1 SGDLS and CDR2 YYNGEE. CDR3 size: 15 residues. CDR3 sequence (DNA): TGTGCCAGCACCCCCGCCGCGGGGGCCTACAATGAGCAGTTCTTC. It yields the protein CASTPAAGAYNEQFF.

Only one count was recorded for this clone. The V gene is TRBV4-3, the J gene TRBJ2-7; D not certain. Per the germline V gene, CDR1 is LGHNA and CDR2 is YSLEER. The V end was cut by 4 bases, the J end by 3 bases, with 16 bases between. The CDR3 contains 15 residues. CDR3: CASSPAQESYYEQYF. In DNA form, the CDR3 reads TGCGCCAGCAGCCCGGCCCAGGAGAGCTACTACGAGCAGTACTTC.

CDR3 residues: CASTMAGEEKLFF. CDR3 sequence (DNA): TGTGCCAGCACCATGGCAGGGGAGGAAAAACTGTTTTTT. The V call is TRBV6-5, the J call TRBJ1-4, with D tentatively TRBD1 (6 bases). From germline, CDR1 is MNHEY and CDR2 SVGAGI. The CDR3 has 13 amino acids. V was trimmed by 7 bases and J by 8 bases, leaving 14 bases between them.

Turning to this clone: Additional DNA sequences in this sample encode the identical CDR3. The J gene is TRBJ1-1, the V gene TRBV2; tentatively, D is TRBD1 (6 bases). The germline V and J ends were trimmed by 6 bases and 1 base, with 9 bases remaining between them. CDR3 length: 13 amino acids. CDR1 SNHLY and CDR2 FYNNEI come from the germline V gene. The CDR3 loop is CASSLQGNTEAFF. The DNA of the CDR3 is TGTGCCAGCAGCTTACAGGGGAACACTGAAGCTTTCTTT.

This clone was seen a handful of times. The V gene is TRBV7-3, the J gene TRBJ1-2; TRBD1 might be the D (5 bases). CDR3 length: 13 amino acids. The germline V and J ends were trimmed by 5 bases and 7 bases, with 14 bases remaining between them. In germline, CDR1 is SGHTA, CDR2 FQGTGA. The chain's CDR3 is CASSERGGGGYTF. Written as DNA, the CDR3 is TGTGCCAGCAGCGAAAGGGGTGGAGGTGGCTACACCTTC.

The chain carries TRBV2 and TRBJ2-7, with 9 bases that match TRBD1. With V trimmed by 10 bases and J by 6 bases, 19 bases remained unmatched. This CDR3 spans 16 amino acids. Germline V gives CDR1 SNHLY, CDR2 FYNNEI. CDR3 in amino acids: CAIQPSRGQGNFEQYF. The CDR3 bases are TGTGCCATACAGCCCAGTAGGGGACAGGGCAACTTCGAGCAGTACTTC. Full variable domain (remainder filled in from reference TRBV2 and TRBJ2-7): EPEVTQTPSHQVTQMGQEVILRCVPISNHLYFYWYRQILGQKVEFLVSFYNNEISEKSEIFDDQFSVERPDGSNFTLKIRSTKLEDSAMYFCAIQPSRGQGNFEQYFGPGTRLTVT.

The chain joins TRBV28 to TRBJ2-7; D is undetermined. The CDR3 length is 14 residues. The V end lost 3 bases, the J end lost 7 bases, and 16 bases lay between the germline ends. In germline, CDR1 is MDHEN, CDR2 SYDVKM. The CDR3 nucleotides are TGTGCCAGCAGTTTTGGGTCGAACTCTAGGGAGCAGTACTTC. Its translation is CASSFGSNSREQYF.

This chain connects TRBV18 to TRBJ2-7; 9 nucleotides match TRBD1. CDR1 and CDR2 (germline): KGHSH, LQKENI. The CDR3 contains 14 residues. V shed 3 bases, J shed 3 bases, and the junction held 3 bases outside the gene matches. The CDR3 reads CASSPTGGNYEQYF. For the CDR3, the DNA is TGTGCCAGCTCACCGACAGGGGGGAACTACGAGCAGTACTTC.

This clone appeared a single time. As DNA, the CDR3 is TGTGCCAGCAGTTATACAGGGGAGGGTCCCAATGAGCAGTTCTTC. This sequence encodes CASSYTGEGPNEQFF. The V and J genes are TRBV27 and TRBJ2-1; D may correspond to TRBD1 or TRBD2 (7 bases each). The germline V gene encodes CDR1 MNHEY and CDR2 SMNVEV (reference sequence). The ends were cut back, 4 bases at V and 6 bases at J, with 16 bases in the middle. CDR3 length equals 15 residues.

The CDR3 DNA sequence: TGCGCCAGCAGCCAAGTTCCGGGACAGGGGGCGTCTTTCTTT. It encodes CASSQVPGQGASFF. The chain uses TRBV4-3 and TRBJ1-1; 12 positions agree with TRBD1. This CDR3 has 14 amino acids. CDR1 is LGHNA and CDR2 is YSLEER in the germline V gene. The V and J ends lost 1 base and 12 bases, in that order; junction bases with no gene match: 6.

This clone was counted between two and nine times. This chain connects TRBV4-3 to TRBJ1-1, with no clear D. The germline V gene encodes CDR1 LGHNA and CDR2 YSLEER. This CDR3 has 15 amino acids. V was clipped by 1 base and J by 4 bases, with 13 bases between them. The CDR3 nucleotides read TGCGCCAGCAGCCAAGGGCCACACTCCGGCACTGAAGCTTTCTTT. This gives the protein CASSQGPHSGTEAFF.

The gene calls are TRBV28 and TRBJ2-7; TRBD2 matches at 10 bases. J lost 5 bases, V lost 6 bases, and 4 bases had no gene match. CDR3 length: 13 residues. Germline V gives CDR1 MDHEN, CDR2 SYDVKM. CDR3 loop: CASSGGLADEQYF. CDR3 nucleotides: TGTGCCAGCAGCGGAGGACTAGCGGACGAGCAGTACTTC.

The chain is built from TRBV9 and TRBJ2-5; 9 nucleotides agree with TRBD2. Germline V gene sequence: CDR1 SGDLS, CDR2 YYNGEE. V lost 4 bases to trimming and J lost 5 bases; unmatched junction nucleotides: 9. There are 15 residues in the CDR3. The DNA of the CDR3 is TGTGCCAGCAGCCTCCAAAGCGGGGGGCCTGAGACCCAGTACTTC. It codes for CASSLQSGGPETQYF.

This clone was observed once. The chain is built from TRBV27 and TRBJ1-1; the D gene is possibly TRBD1 (5 bases). Trimming removed 5 bases at V and 11 bases at J, with 18 bases between. The CDR3 is 13 residues long. The germline V gene has CDR1 MNHEY and CDR2 SMNVEV (reference sequence). This CDR3 is CASSHRVGLLAFF. The CDR3 DNA reads as TGTGCCAGCAGTCATCGGGTGGGGCTATTGGCTTTCTTT.

This clone was observed a single time. This chain connects TRBV5-6 to TRBJ2-1, with 9 bases lining up with TRBD2. The CDR3 totals 15 residues. Trimming cost V 4 bases and J 9 bases; bases outside gene matches: 11. Per germline, CDR1 SGHDT and CDR2 YYEEEE. CDR3 residues: CASSPLAGGRGEQFF. The CDR3, as DNA: TGTGCCAGCAGCCCTCTGGCGGGGGGGCGCGGTGAGCAGTTCTTC.